This T cell receptor (beta chain) was captured in a study of blood T cell repertoires in COVID-19. At the level of the study: Samples representing acute and convalescent COVID-19 were sourced from the United States, Italy and Spain. Nucleic acid was either cDNA or gDNA, and it came from T cells, B-cell-depleted T cells, or PBMCs.

Generated by immunoSEQ multiplex PCR, the TCRdb table keeps only in-frame clones and is missing some. The sample carries roughly 70,000 clones, roughly 89% recorded once. V was pared by 3 bases and J by 0 bases, with 12 bases between. Germline lookup yields CDR1 LNHDA and CDR2 SQIVND (reference sequence). The CDR3 spans 15 residues. The chain joins TRBV19 to TRBJ2-7, with D possibly being TRBD2 (6 bases). The source of this sequence is an elderly man with acute or convalescent COVID-19. Sequenced input: peripheral blood. In nucleotides, the CDR3 is TGTGCCAGTAGTATCGGGACTGGGAGCTCCTACGAGCAGTACTTC. Residues: CASSIGTGSSYEQYF.